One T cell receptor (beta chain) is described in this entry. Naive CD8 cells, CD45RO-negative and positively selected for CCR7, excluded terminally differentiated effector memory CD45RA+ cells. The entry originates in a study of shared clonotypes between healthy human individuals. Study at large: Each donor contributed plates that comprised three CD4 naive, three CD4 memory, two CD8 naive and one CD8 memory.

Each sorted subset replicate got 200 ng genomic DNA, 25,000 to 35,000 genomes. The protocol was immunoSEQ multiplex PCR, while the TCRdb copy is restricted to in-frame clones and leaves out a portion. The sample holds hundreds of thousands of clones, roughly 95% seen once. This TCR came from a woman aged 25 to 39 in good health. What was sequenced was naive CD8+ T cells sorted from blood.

The CDR3 sequence is CASSLGQGLESIVGYTF. The CDR3 nucleotides read TGTGCCAGTAGTCTCGGACAGGGGCTAGAGTCGATAGTTGGCTACACCTTC. The rearrangement joins TRBV19 to TRBJ1-2; 9 bases map to TRBD1. CDR3 length: 17 residues. With 5 bases clipped from V and 7 bases from J, the junction kept 17 bases outside the gene matches. Germline V gives CDR1 LNHDA, CDR2 SQIVND (reference sequence).